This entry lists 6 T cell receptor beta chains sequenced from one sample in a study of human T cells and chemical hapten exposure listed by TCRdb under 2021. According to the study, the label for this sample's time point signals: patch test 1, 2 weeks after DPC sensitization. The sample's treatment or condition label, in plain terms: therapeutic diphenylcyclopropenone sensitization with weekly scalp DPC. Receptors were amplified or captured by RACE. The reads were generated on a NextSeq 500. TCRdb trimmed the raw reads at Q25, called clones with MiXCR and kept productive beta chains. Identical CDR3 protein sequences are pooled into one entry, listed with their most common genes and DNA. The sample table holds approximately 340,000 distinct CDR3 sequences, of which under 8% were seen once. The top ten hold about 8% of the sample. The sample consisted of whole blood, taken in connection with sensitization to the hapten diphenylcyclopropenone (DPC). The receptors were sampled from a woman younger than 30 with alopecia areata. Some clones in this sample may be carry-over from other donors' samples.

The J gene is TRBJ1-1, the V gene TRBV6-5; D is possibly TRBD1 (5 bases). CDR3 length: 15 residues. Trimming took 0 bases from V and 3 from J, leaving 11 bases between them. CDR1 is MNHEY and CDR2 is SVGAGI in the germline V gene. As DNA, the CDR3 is TGTGCCAGCAGTTACTCGCCGACCAGGGACACTGAAGCTTTCTTT. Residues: CASSYSPTRDTEAFF.

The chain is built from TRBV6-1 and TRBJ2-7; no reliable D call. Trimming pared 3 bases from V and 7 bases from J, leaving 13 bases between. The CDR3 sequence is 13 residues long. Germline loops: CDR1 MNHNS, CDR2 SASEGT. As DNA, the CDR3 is TGTGCCAGCAGTGATGGGGTCCGGCGTGAGCAGTACTTC. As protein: CASSDGVRREQYF.

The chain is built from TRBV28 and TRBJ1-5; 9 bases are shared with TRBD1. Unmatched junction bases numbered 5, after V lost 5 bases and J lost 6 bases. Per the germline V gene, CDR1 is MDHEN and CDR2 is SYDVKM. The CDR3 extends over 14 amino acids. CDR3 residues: CASSIQGAGQPQHF. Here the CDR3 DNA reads TGTGCCAGCAGTATACAGGGGGCTGGTCAGCCCCAGCATTTT.

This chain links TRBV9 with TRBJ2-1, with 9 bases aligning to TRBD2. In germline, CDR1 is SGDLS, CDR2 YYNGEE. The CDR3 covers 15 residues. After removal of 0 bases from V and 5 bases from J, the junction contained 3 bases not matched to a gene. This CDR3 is CASSVAAGGNNEQFF. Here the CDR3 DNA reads TGTGCCAGCAGCGTAGCAGCGGGGGGCAACAATGAGCAGTTCTTC.

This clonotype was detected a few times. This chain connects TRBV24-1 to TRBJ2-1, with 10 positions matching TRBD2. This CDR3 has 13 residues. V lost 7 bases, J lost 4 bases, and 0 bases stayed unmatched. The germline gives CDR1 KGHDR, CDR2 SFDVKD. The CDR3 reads CATRAGGYNEQFF. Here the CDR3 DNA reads TGTGCCACCAGAGCGGGGGGGTACAATGAGCAGTTCTTC.

The chain's CDR3 is CSARASQTMNTEAFF. CDR3 DNA sequence: TGCAGTGCTAGAGCCAGTCAAACCATGAACACTGAAGCTTTCTTT. The chain links TRBV20-1 to TRBJ1-1; no clear D gene. The germline V gene encodes CDR1 DFQATT and CDR2 SNEGSKA (reference sequence). Trimming took 1 base from V and 0 from J, leaving 12 bases between them. CDR3 length: 15 residues.